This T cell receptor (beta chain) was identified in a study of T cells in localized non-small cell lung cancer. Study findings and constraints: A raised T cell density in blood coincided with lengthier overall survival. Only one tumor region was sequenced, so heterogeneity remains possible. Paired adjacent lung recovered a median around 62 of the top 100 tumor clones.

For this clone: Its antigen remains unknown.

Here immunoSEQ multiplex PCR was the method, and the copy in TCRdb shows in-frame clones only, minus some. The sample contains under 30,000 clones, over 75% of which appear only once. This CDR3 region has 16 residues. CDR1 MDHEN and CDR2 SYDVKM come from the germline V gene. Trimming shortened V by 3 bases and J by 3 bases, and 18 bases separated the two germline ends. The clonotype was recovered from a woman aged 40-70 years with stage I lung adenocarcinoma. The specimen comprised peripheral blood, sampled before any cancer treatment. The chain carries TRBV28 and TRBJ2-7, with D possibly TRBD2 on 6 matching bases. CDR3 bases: TGTGCCAGCAGTTTTTTGGGGTCCAGGAGGGACTACGAGCAGTACTTC. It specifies CASSFLGSRRDYEQYF.